The 25 T cell receptor beta chains below were found in one sample sequenced in a study of T cell changes during pregnancy in multiple sclerosis. Method: immunoSEQ multiplex PCR; TCRdb's copy keeps in-frame clones and lacks some. The data contain 77,000 or so clones, roughly 93% of them seen just once; the ten biggest clones take up 0.65% to 0.75%. The source material was peripheral blood, sampled in the second trimester of pregnancy. All receptors come from a female donor in good health, enrolled as a control in a pregnancy study.

The rearrangement links TRBV11-3 to TRBJ1-6; TRBD1 agrees at 7 bases. J lost 10 bases, V lost 1 base, and 7 bases had no gene match. Germline CDR1 is SGHNT and CDR2 is YENEEA. This CDR3 has 15 residues. CDR3 coding DNA: TGTGCCAGCAGCTTAGGGGTAACAGGGGAGTCACCCCTCCACTTT. Translating it yields CASSLGVTGESPLHF.

V usage is TRBV18 and J usage is TRBJ1-1; 9 bases fit TRBD1. The CDR3 runs to 18 residues. J gave up 3 bases and V 0 bases, and 11 bases lay outside the gene matches. Germline-derived CDR1 and CDR2 are KGHSH and LQKENI. DNA of the CDR3: TGTGCCAGCTCACCACCGATGGGGACAGGGATCTCGGACACTGAAGCTTTCTTT. This translates into CASSPPMGTGISDTEAFF. The full variable domain, in which reference TRBV18 and TRBJ1-1 provide the parts outside the CDR3, is NAGVMQNPRHLVRRRGQEARLRCSPMKGHSHVYWYRQLPEEGLKFMVYLQKENIIDESGMPKERFSAEFPKEGPSILRIQQVVRGDSAAYFCASSPPMGTGISDTEAFFGQGTRLTVV.

The rearrangement joins TRBV6-4 to TRBJ2-3, with TRBD2 identical over 9 bases. J gave up 2 bases and V 8 bases, and 14 bases lay outside the gene matches. From germline, CDR1 is MRHNA and CDR2 SNTAGT. The CDR3 covers 17 residues. CDR3 region: CASRPDAGGRDTDTQYF. The CDR3 DNA reads as TGTGCCAGCCGCCCTGACGCGGGGGGGCGAGACACAGATACGCAGTATTTT.

In its sample, this clone was seen once. The V and J genes are TRBV9 and TRBJ1-2; D remains ambiguous. CDR3 length: 13 amino acids. CDR1 SGDLS and CDR2 YYNGEE come from the germline V gene. V was shortened by 3 bases and J by 8 bases, with 14 bases between the two germline ends. The CDR3 DNA reads TGTGCCAGCAGCGCGGACCGGGCGGGGGGCTACACCTTC. Amino acid sequence: CASSADRAGGYTF.

The V call is TRBV4-3, the J call TRBJ2-1, with 7 bases fitting TRBD1. The V gene end was trimmed by 4 bases and the J gene end by 0 bases; junction bases not matched to a gene: 3. CDR1 and CDR2 (germline): LGHNA, YSLEER. The CDR3 length is 15 residues. The CDR3 nucleotides are TGCGCCAGCAGCCCGGGGACAGCCTCCTACAATGAGCAGTTCTTC. Amino acids: CASSPGTASYNEQFF.

This chain joins TRBV4-3 and TRBJ2-3; 8 bases fit TRBD1. Germline lookup yields CDR1 LGHNA and CDR2 YSLEER. V was clipped by 4 bases and J by 3 bases; unmatched bases: 6. This CDR3 comprises 15 residues. The CDR3 DNA sequence: TGCGCCAGCAGCCTTGGGGACAGGACTACAGATACGCAGTATTTT. The encoded protein is CASSLGDRTTDTQYF.

The chain recombines TRBV11-3 with TRBJ2-1; unclear D gene. Germline assignment: CDR1 SGHNT and CDR2 YENEEA. The CDR3 is 14 amino acids. With 1 base removed from V and 6 bases from J, the gap between germline ends came to 10 bases. The CDR3 protein is CASSLGGSPNEQFF. Here the CDR3 DNA reads TGTGCCAGCAGCTTAGGAGGTAGCCCCAATGAGCAGTTCTTC.

V usage is TRBV5-1 and J usage is TRBJ2-3, with 8 bases matching TRBD1. CDR1 SGHRS and CDR2 YFSETQ come from the germline V gene. The CDR3 loop spans 14 amino acids. The trim removed 4 bases at V and 3 bases at J, leaving 4 bases unmatched. The CDR3 nucleotides are TGCGCCAGCAGCATAGGACAGGGAACAGATACGCAGTATTTT. Translated, it gives CASSIGQGTDTQYF.

This sequence joins TRBV5-1 and TRBJ2-3; TRBD2 might be the D (6 bases). V lost 7 bases and J 1 base, leaving 16 bases between the germline ends. CDR3 length: 15 residues. Per the germline V gene, CDR1 is SGHRS and CDR2 is YFSETQ. CDR3 amino acids: CASGERGGGTDTQYF. The DNA of the CDR3 is TGCGCCAGCGGAGAGAGGGGCGGGGGCACAGATACGCAGTATTTT.

This chain connects TRBV4-2 to TRBJ1-2, with TRBD1 matching 8 bases. Per germline, CDR1 LGHNA and CDR2 YNFKEQ. CDR3 size: 16 residues. V was clipped by 2 bases and J by 8 bases; unmatched bases: 13. The CDR3 loop is CASSQRLGQGRIGYTF. CDR3 in DNA: TGTGCCAGCAGCCAAAGGCTAGGACAGGGTCGTATCGGCTACACCTTC.

V is TRBV5-4 and J is TRBJ2-5, with 7 positions matching TRBD1. In germline, CDR1 is SGHNT, CDR2 YYREEE (reference sequence). The CDR3 totals 14 residues. V lost 4 bases and J lost 4; bases outside the gene matches: 7. This chain's CDR3 is CASSPRDRGETQYF. The CDR3 DNA is TGTGCCAGCAGCCCTCGGGACAGAGGAGAGACCCAGTACTTC.

In the case of this clone: The germline gene is not matched at one end of the junction; a read error may be the cause. The chain combines TRBV7-7 with TRBJ1-2; D possibly corresponds to TRBD1 (5 bases). The CDR3 extends over 15 amino acids. Germline lookup yields CDR1 SSHAT and CDR2 FNYEAQ (reference sequence). The CDR3 spells CASSPLGGGKGGYTF. CDR3 sequence (DNA): TGTGCTAGCAGCCCCCTTGGCGGGGGGAAAGGTGGCTACACCTTC.

The chain has TRBV5-6 and TRBJ1-4; tentative D call: TRBD1 (5 bases). The ends were cut back, 3 bases at V and 8 bases at J, with 17 bases in the middle. The CDR3 length is 15 residues. Germline assignment: CDR1 SGHDT and CDR2 YYEEEE. The CDR3 DNA sequence: TGTGCCAGCAGCTCCCGACCCGGGGGATGGGAAAAACTGTTTTTT. Translated, it gives CASSSRPGGWEKLFF.

The V gene is TRBV2, the J gene TRBJ2-7, with D possibly being TRBD1 (6 bases). The CDR3 contains 16 residues. The germline V gene encodes CDR1 SNHLY and CDR2 FYNNEI. Trimming removed 1 base at V and 3 bases at J, with 16 bases between. The DNA of the CDR3 is TGTGCCAGCAGTGAAGGCCGGGACAAAAGACGCTACGAGCAGTACTTC. It specifies CASSEGRDKRRYEQYF.

The chain is built from TRBV6-5 and TRBJ2-6; the match to TRBD1 covers 7 bases. CDR1 is MNHEY, CDR2 SVGAGI, per germline. The CDR3 totals 15 residues. Trimming removed 5 bases from V and 2 bases from J; junction bases left unmatched: 3. The CDR3 spells CASSATGAGANVLTF. The CDR3, as DNA: TGTGCCAGCAGTGCTACAGGGGCTGGGGCCAACGTCCTGACTTTC.

V is TRBV27 and J is TRBJ1-4; D is unresolved. Germline assignment: CDR1 MNHEY and CDR2 SMNVEV (reference sequence). This CDR3 spans 12 amino acids. V was pared by 5 bases and J by 5 bases, with 6 bases between. The CDR3 reads CASSPPNEKLFF. The CDR3 DNA reads as TGTGCCAGCAGTCCCCCAAATGAAAAACTGTTTTTT.

V and J are TRBV30 and TRBJ1-2, with D unresolved. The CDR3 spans 13 residues. The germline V gene encodes CDR1 GTSNPN and CDR2 SVGIG (reference sequence). V lost 2 bases, J lost 5 bases, and 12 bases lay in between. This chain's CDR3 is CAWSSGSGYGYTF. In DNA form, the CDR3 reads TGTGCCTGGAGTTCTGGGTCCGGGTATGGCTACACCTTC. The whole variable domain, filled in from reference TRBV30 and TRBJ1-2, reads SQTIHQWPATLVQPVGSPLSLECTVEGTSNPNLYWYRQAAGRGLQLLFYSVGIGQISSEVPQNLSASRPQDRQFILSSKKLLLSDSGFYLCAWSSGSGYGYTFGSGTRLTVV.

This chain connects TRBV10-1 to TRBJ1-2, with D perhaps TRBD1 (5 bases). The CDR3 totals 15 residues. Germline CDR1 is WNHNN and CDR2 is SYGVQD (reference sequence). The V end was cut by 10 bases, the J end by 2 bases, with 20 bases between. The CDR3 is CANAPSGKSNYGYTF. The CDR3 DNA reads as TGCGCCAACGCCCCCTCAGGGAAGTCGAACTATGGCTACACCTTC.

The CDR3 nucleotides read TGTGCCAGCAGCGTAGACGAGGGCCAGCCCCAGCATTTT. Translating gives CASSVDEGQPQHF. The J gene is TRBJ1-5, the V gene TRBV9; D not resolved. The CDR3 is 13 amino acids. Germline V lookup: CDR1 SGDLS, CDR2 YYNGEE. The V and J ends lost 0 bases and 7 bases respectively, with 8 bases between them.

This rearrangement joins TRBV5-1 to TRBJ2-1; the match to TRBD2 covers 12 bases. The ends lost 5 bases at V and 7 bases at J; junction bases unmatched: 7. Germline V gene sequence: CDR1 SGHRS, CDR2 YFSETQ. The CDR3 length is 15 residues. CDR3 DNA: TGCGCCAGCAGTTGGACTAGCGGGGTTTCGAATGAGCAGTTCTTC. Translation: CASSWTSGVSNEQFF.

This chain joins TRBV19 and TRBJ1-1; D is unclear. The V and J ends lost 3 bases and 8 bases respectively, with 16 bases between them. CDR1 is LNHDA and CDR2 is SQIVND in the germline V gene (reference sequence). This CDR3 is 14 amino acids long. CDR3 coding DNA: TGTGCCAGTAGTATGATTGAGGGAAACGGAGAAGCTTTCTTT. Its translation is CASSMIEGNGEAFF.

The chain has TRBV5-6 and TRBJ2-7, with 7 bases identical to TRBD1. The CDR3 contains 14 residues. V dropped 2 bases and J dropped 4; count of bases not matched to a gene: 6. Germline V CDR1 and CDR2: SGHDT, YYEEEE. For the CDR3, the DNA is TGTGCCAGCAGCTTTGGGCAGGGGGATTACGAGCAGTACTTC. Protein product: CASSFGQGDYEQYF.

The CDR3 bases are TGTGCCAGCAGCTTTTACAGGGGTGAGCAGCCCCAGCATTTT. It yields the protein CASSFYRGEQPQHF. This chain links TRBV7-8 with TRBJ1-5; 7 positions agree with TRBD1. V was pared by 3 bases and J by 7 bases, with 6 bases of the junction left unmatched. Germline V gene lookup returns CDR1 SGHVS and CDR2 FQNEAQ. The CDR3 runs to 14 residues. Using reference TRBV7-8 and TRBJ1-5 for the parts outside the CDR3, the full variable domain is GAGVSQSPRYKVAKRGQDVALRCDPISGHVSLFWYQQALGQGPEFLTYFQNEAQLDKSGLPSDRFFAERPEGSVSTLKIQRTQQEDSAVYLCASSFYRGEQPQHFGDGTRLSIL.

V and J are TRBV30 and TRBJ2-7; 9 bases line up with TRBD1. Looked up from germline, CDR1 is GTSNPN and CDR2 is SVGIG (reference sequence). There are 14 residues in the CDR3. The ends lost 3 bases at V and 4 bases at J; junction bases unmatched: 7. For the CDR3, the DNA is TGTGCCTGGAGACGGGAGGACAGGGGATACGAGCAGTACTTC. This translates into CAWRREDRGYEQYF.

This clone was observed once. The rearrangement joins TRBV5-1 to TRBJ2-1; 12 bases line up with TRBD2. The CDR3 spans 17 residues. V lost 2 bases to trimming and J lost 3 bases; unmatched junction nucleotides: 6. Germline loops: CDR1 SGHRS, CDR2 YFSETQ. The CDR3 loop reads CASSLLTSGGFYNEQFF. DNA for the CDR3: TGCGCCAGCAGCTTACTAACTAGCGGGGGGTTCTACAATGAGCAGTTCTTC.